The present TCR beta chain was sequenced within a study of technical replicates of blood from several donors. The CDR3 contains 14 residues. The V gene lost 3 bases and the J gene lost 9 bases, with 15 bases spanning the gap. CDR1 is LGHNA and CDR2 is YSLEER in the germline V gene. This clone came up once. Clones were read by immunoSEQ multiplex PCR, and TCRdb kept only the in-frame ones, dropping some. The data hold 65,000 to 80,000 clones, with 95% to 99% observed a single time. The chain joins TRBV4-3 to TRBJ2-1; TRBD2 is a possible D gene (6 bases). The sequence was collected from a human donor in good health. Material: T cells isolated from PBMCs. The CDR3 here is CASSHAELGGEQFF. Written as DNA, the CDR3 is TGCGCCAGCAGCCATGCAGAACTCGGGGGTGAGCAGTTCTTC.